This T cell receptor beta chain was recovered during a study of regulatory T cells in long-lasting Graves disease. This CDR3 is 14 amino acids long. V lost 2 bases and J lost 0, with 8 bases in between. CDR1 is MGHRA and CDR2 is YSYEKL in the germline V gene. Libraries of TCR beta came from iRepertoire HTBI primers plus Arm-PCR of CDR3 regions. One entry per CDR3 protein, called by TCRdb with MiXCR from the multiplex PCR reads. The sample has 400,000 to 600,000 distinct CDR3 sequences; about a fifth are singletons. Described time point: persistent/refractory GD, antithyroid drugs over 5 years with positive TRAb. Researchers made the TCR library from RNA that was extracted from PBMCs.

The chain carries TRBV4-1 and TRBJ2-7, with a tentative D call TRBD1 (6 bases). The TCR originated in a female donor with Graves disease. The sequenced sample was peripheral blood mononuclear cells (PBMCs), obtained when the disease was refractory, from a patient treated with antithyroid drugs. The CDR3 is CASSQLTGSYEQYF. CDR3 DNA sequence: TGCGCCAGCAGCCAATTGACAGGCTCCTACGAGCAGTACTTC.